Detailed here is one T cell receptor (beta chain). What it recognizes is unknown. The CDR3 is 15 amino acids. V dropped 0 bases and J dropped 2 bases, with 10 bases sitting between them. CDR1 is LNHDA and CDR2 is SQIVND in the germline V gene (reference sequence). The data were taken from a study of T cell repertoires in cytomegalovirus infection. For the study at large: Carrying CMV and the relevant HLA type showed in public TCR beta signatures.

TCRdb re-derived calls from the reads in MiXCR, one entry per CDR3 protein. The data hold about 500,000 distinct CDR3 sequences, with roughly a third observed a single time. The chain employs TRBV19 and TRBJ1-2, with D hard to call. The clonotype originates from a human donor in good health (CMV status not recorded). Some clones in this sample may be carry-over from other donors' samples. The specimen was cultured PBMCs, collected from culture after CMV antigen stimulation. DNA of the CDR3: TGTGCCAGTAGTATAGAAGCGACATGGAACTATGGCTACACCTTC. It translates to CASSIEATWNYGYTF.